The 9 T cell receptor beta chains below come from one sample, sequenced in a study of human T cells and chemical hapten exposure. The time point is: healthy volunteer bleed at 6 weeks. Blood, whole and unfractionated, served as the source for total RNA extraction. TCRdb called the RACE reads again in MiXCR, with one record for every CDR3 protein. The sample records more than 35,000 distinct CDR3 sequences, about 3.7% being singletons. Sample: whole blood. The source of these receptors is a human donor in good health. Some clones in this sample may be carry-over from other donors' samples.

The table lists this clonotype with many counts. The gene calls are TRBV7-3 and TRBJ2-2; 7 positions agree with TRBD2. This CDR3 has 14 amino acids. CDR1 SGHTA and CDR2 FQGTGA come from the germline V gene. V was pared by 5 bases and J by 7 bases, with 7 bases of the junction left unmatched. This CDR3 is CASSPAIAGGELFF. DNA of the CDR3: TGTGCCAGCAGCCCGGCGATAGCGGGCGGGGAGCTGTTTTTT.

This chain uses TRBV4-2 with TRBJ2-7, with a tentative D call TRBD2 (6 bases). This CDR3 comprises 19 residues. The V gene lost 0 bases and the J gene lost 0 bases, with 21 bases spanning the gap. Germline CDR1 LGHNA, CDR2 YNFKEQ. CDR3 coding DNA: TGTGCCAGCAGCCAAGAGGAGGGGTACCGAGGACGGAGCTCCTACGAGCAGTACTTC. It encodes CASSQEEGYRGRSSYEQYF.

This clonotype came up many times. The rearrangement uses TRBV20-1 and TRBJ1-4; D gene ambiguous. This CDR3 region has 13 residues. The germline V gene encodes CDR1 DFQATT and CDR2 SNEGSKA (reference sequence). Trimming took 7 bases from V and 0 from J, leaving 9 bases between them. The CDR3 DNA sequence: TGCAGTGGAGCCGCATCAACTAATGAAAAACTGTTTTTT. Translating it yields CSGAASTNEKLFF.

The count of this clonotype is one. A read error is possible here, since a much larger clone lies one base away. CDR3 bases: TGTGCCAGCAGCTTGTCCCCGGGACCCAACGCCGGGGAGCTGTTTTTT. This sequence encodes CASSLSPGPNAGELFF. This sequence joins TRBV7-7 and TRBJ2-2; D might be TRBD1 or TRBD2, each matching 5 bases. This CDR3 contains 16 residues. The V end was cut by 3 bases, the J end by 6 bases, with 17 bases between. Germline V gives CDR1 SSHAT, CDR2 FNYEAQ (reference sequence). Looking up the rest from reference TRBV7-7 and TRBJ2-2 gives the full variable domain: GAGVSQSPRYKVTKRGQDVTLRCDPISSHATLYWYQQALGQGPEFLTYFNYEAQPDKSGLPSDRFSAERPEGSISTLTIQRTEQRDSAMYRCASSLSPGPNAGELFFGEGSRLTVL.

This clonotype was counted only a few times. V gene TRBV27 combines with J gene TRBJ1-2; TRBD1 agrees at 7 bases. Per the germline V gene, CDR1 is MNHEY and CDR2 is SMNVEV (reference sequence). CDR3 length: 15 amino acids. Trimming cost V 3 bases and J 3 bases; bases outside gene matches: 7. CDR3 coding DNA: TGTGCCAGCAGTTTGGAAAGGGGGCAGTACTATGGCTACACCTTC. Translation gives CASSLERGQYYGYTF.

This clonotype was seen many times. The rearrangement links TRBV29-1 to TRBJ2-4; D call uncertain. The V gene lost 4 bases and the J gene lost 4 bases, with 8 bases spanning the gap. CDR1 and CDR2 (germline): SQVTM, ANQGSEA. The CDR3 contains 12 residues. The CDR3 coding sequence is TGCAGCGTTGCGTGGGGAAAAAACATTCAGTACTTC. Translation gives CSVAWGKNIQYF.

This clonotype was counted many times. The chain uses TRBV9 and TRBJ2-4; 11 bases are shared with TRBD2. Germline values: CDR1 SGDLS, CDR2 YYNGEE. Germline trimming cut 3 bases from V and 1 base from J; bases unmatched to any gene: 21. The CDR3 totals 22 residues. This CDR3 is CASSAGTSGPDRRAYAKNIQYF. The DNA of the CDR3 is TGTGCCAGCAGCGCCGGGACTAGCGGCCCTGACAGGAGAGCTTACGCCAAAAACATTCAGTACTTC. Using reference TRBV9 and TRBJ2-4 for the parts outside the CDR3, the full variable domain is DSGVTQTPKHLITATGQRVTLRCSPRSGDLSVYWYQQSLDQGLQFLIQYYNGEERAKGNILERFSAQQFPDLHSELNLSSLELGDSALYFCASSAGTSGPDRRAYAKNIQYFGAGTRLSVL.

This clonotype was seen more than once but under ten times. The gene calls are TRBV10-2 and TRBJ2-7; 9 nucleotides match TRBD1. Losses at the gene ends were 6 bases for V and 4 bases for J; bases not matched to a gene: 4. Germline loops: CDR1 WSHSY, CDR2 SAAADI. This CDR3 comprises 13 residues. CDR3 loop: CASSPGTGYEQYF. As DNA, the CDR3 is TGCGCCAGCAGCCCCGGGACAGGGTACGAGCAGTACTTC.

This clonotype was counted only a few times. The V call is TRBV6-6, the J call TRBJ1-5, with 7 bases that match TRBD1. Trimming removed 7 bases from V and 3 bases from J; junction bases left unmatched: 9. Per germline, CDR1 MNHNY and CDR2 SVGAGI (reference sequence). The CDR3 is 15 amino acids. The CDR3 is CASTKGAGLNQPQHF. The CDR3 DNA follows: TGTGCCAGCACCAAGGGGGCGGGCCTCAATCAGCCCCAGCATTTT.